Below are 17 T cell receptor beta chains sequenced from a single sample in a study of blood T cell repertoires in COVID-19. Assay: immunoSEQ multiplex PCR; the TCRdb copy retains only in-frame clones and omits some. This sample has 330,000 or so clones, with about 90% found just once. The source material was PBMCs or T cells enriched from blood (not recorded which). Receptors originate from a young man who had recovered from COVID-19.

The V and J genes are TRBV5-1 and TRBJ2-3, with D perhaps matching TRBD2 (6 bases). V shed 0 bases and J shed 4 bases, with 15 bases lying between them. Germline V gene lookup returns CDR1 SGHRS and CDR2 YFSETQ. This CDR3 has 16 amino acids. As DNA, the CDR3 is TGCGCCAGCAGCTTGGGGGGGACTCTGACCGCAGATACGCAGTATTTT. It translates to CASSLGGTLTADTQYF.

This rearrangement joins TRBV19 to TRBJ1-5; 8 nucleotides match TRBD1. The CDR3 is 14 residues long. Unmatched junction bases numbered 6, after V lost 5 bases and J lost 6 bases. Germline-derived CDR1 and CDR2 are LNHDA and SQIVND (reference sequence). The CDR3 spells CASSSTGEVQPQHF. The CDR3 DNA reads TGTGCCAGTAGTTCGACAGGGGAAGTTCAGCCCCAGCATTTT.

This clone was observed a few times. The genes are TRBV14 and TRBJ2-7; D is unresolved. CDR1 is SGHDN and CDR2 is FVKESK in the germline V gene. Trimming left V 0 bases short and J 3 bases short, with 3 bases between. This CDR3 is built from 12 residues. CDR3 nucleotide sequence: TGTGCCAGCAGCCAAGATAGCTACGAGCAGTACTTC. Translation gives CASSQDSYEQYF.

The rearrangement joins TRBV12-3 or TRBV12-4 to TRBJ1-6; D ambiguous. V lost 1 base, J lost 10 bases, and 8 bases lay in between. The CDR3 is made up of 13 amino acids. The CDR3 region is CASSLGVVSPLHF. In DNA form, the CDR3 reads TGTGCCAGCAGTTTAGGCGTAGTGTCACCCCTCCACTTT.

The chain joins TRBV27 to TRBJ1-1; 10 bases align to TRBD1. The CDR3 loop spans 16 amino acids. CDR1 is MNHEY and CDR2 is SMNVEV in the germline V gene (reference sequence). Losses at the gene ends were 5 bases for V and 4 bases for J; bases not matched to a gene: 10. For the CDR3, the DNA is TGTGCCAGCAGTCATCGACAGGGGGCTCTGAGCACTGAAGCTTTCTTT. This codes for CASSHRQGALSTEAFF.

In this sample, this clone turned up once. This rearrangement joins TRBV30 to TRBJ1-1; D may be TRBD1 (5 bases). The CDR3 has 14 residues. Germline V gene sequence: CDR1 GTSNPN, CDR2 SVGIG (reference sequence). V gave up 6 bases and J gave up 5 bases, with 19 bases separating them. The CDR3 nucleotides read TGTGCCTGTGCAGGGATCTCGGTGTGGACTGAAGCTTTCTTT. This gives the protein CACAGISVWTEAFF.

V is TRBV5-1 and J is TRBJ1-1; TRBD1 matches at 8 bases. V lost 0 bases, J lost 3 bases, and 1 base stayed unmatched. The CDR3 runs to 14 residues. CDR1 is SGHRS and CDR2 is YFSETQ in the germline V gene. The CDR3 coding sequence is TGCGCCAGCAGCTTGGCAGGGGGCGACACTGAAGCTTTCTTT. Translation: CASSLAGGDTEAFF. Full variable domain (rest looked up from reference TRBV5-1 and TRBJ1-1): KAGVTQTPRYLIKTRGQQVTLSCSPISGHRSVSWYQQTPGQGLQFLFEYFSETQRNKGNFPGRFSGRQFSNSRSEMNVSTLELGDSALYLCASSLAGGDTEAFFGQGTRLTVV.

The chain recombines TRBV19 with TRBJ2-3; the match to TRBD1 covers 10 bases. Trimming cost V 0 bases and J 7 bases; bases outside gene matches: 13. The CDR3 totals 18 residues. Germline V gives CDR1 LNHDA, CDR2 SQIVND (reference sequence). In DNA, the CDR3 is TGTGCCAGTAGTATAGAGTATACCGGGACAGGGGATTGGTATACGCAGTATTTT. This translates into CASSIEYTGTGDWYTQYF.

The chain combines TRBV28 with TRBJ1-1, with D maybe TRBD1 (5 bases). This CDR3 spans 15 amino acids. The germline V gene encodes CDR1 MDHEN and CDR2 SYDVKM. With 6 bases removed from V and 5 bases from J, the gap between germline ends came to 19 bases. The CDR3 DNA reads TGTGCCAGCAGCCTCCAGAAGGGCCGGGGGACTGAAGCTTTCTTT. Protein product: CASSLQKGRGTEAFF.

This clone came up once. The chain combines TRBV30 with TRBJ2-5; D is perhaps TRBD1 (7 bases). This CDR3 spans 15 amino acids. Trimming removed 0 bases at V and 0 bases at J, with 11 bases between. Germline CDR1 reads GTSNPN; CDR2 reads SVGIG (reference sequence). The CDR3 protein is CAWSVAGGYQETQYF. The CDR3 DNA follows: TGTGCCTGGAGTGTGGCAGGGGGGTACCAAGAGACCCAGTACTTC. The full variable domain, rest sourced from reference TRBV30 and TRBJ2-5, is SQTIHQWPATLVQPVGSPLSLECTVEGTSNPNLYWYRQAAGRGLQLLFYSVGIGQISSEVPQNLSASRPQDRQFILSSKKLLLSDSGFYLCAWSVAGGYQETQYFGPGTRLLVL.

V and J are TRBV7-9 and TRBJ2-7; 10 bases line up with TRBD1. The germline gives CDR1 SEHNR, CDR2 FQNEAQ (reference sequence). Unmatched junction bases numbered 6, after V lost 5 bases and J lost 2 bases. The CDR3 totals 15 residues. The CDR3 protein is CASSRGGTGAYEQYF. For the CDR3, the DNA is TGTGCCAGCAGCCGCGGGGGGACAGGGGCCTACGAGCAGTACTTC.

This clone was detected a few times. The chain carries TRBV30 and TRBJ1-5; D remains ambiguous. The germline gives CDR1 GTSNPN, CDR2 SVGIG (reference sequence). Trimming removed 0 bases from V and 2 bases from J, with 14 bases in between. The CDR3 runs to 16 residues. In DNA form, the CDR3 reads TGTGCCTGGAGTGTACGTCCGGGAGAGGGCAATCAGCCCCAGCATTTT. It is translated as CAWSVRPGEGNQPQHF.

This clone was counted once. V is TRBV9 and J is TRBJ2-7, with a possible D match to TRBD1 (6 bases). V gave up 4 bases and J gave up 2 bases, with 13 bases separating them. The CDR3 has 14 residues. The germline gives CDR1 SGDLS, CDR2 YYNGEE. DNA for the CDR3: TGTGCCAGCAGCTTCAACCGGGACACCTACGAGCAGTACTTC. Translating gives CASSFNRDTYEQYF.

This chain connects TRBV19 to TRBJ1-6; TRBD1 matches 11 bases. CDR3 length equals 15 residues. Trimming took 8 bases from V and 7 from J; bases not matched to a gene: 7. The V gene's germline CDR1 is LNHDA and CDR2 SQIVND (reference sequence). In DNA, the CDR3 is TGTGCCAGTGGGGACAGGGGGGTTGGGAATTCACCCCTCCACTTT. Amino acids: CASGDRGVGNSPLHF. The full variable domain, completed using reference TRBV19 and TRBJ1-6, is DGGITQSPKYLFRKEGQNVTLSCEQNLNHDAMYWYRQDPGQGLRLIYYSQIVNDFQKGDIAEGYSVSREKKESFPLTVTSAQKNPTAFYLCASGDRGVGNSPLHFGNGTRLTVT.

The chain couples TRBV27 to TRBJ1-6; D is undetermined. This CDR3 has 16 amino acids. Trimming removed 2 bases at V and 5 bases at J, with 13 bases between. CDR1 and CDR2 (germline): MNHEY, SMNVEV (reference sequence). The CDR3 bases are TGTGCCAGCAGTTTAATTGCAGCCGGGAATAATTCACCCCTCCACTTT. Protein: CASSLIAAGNNSPLHF.

The chain has TRBV6-5 and TRBJ2-1; the match to TRBD2 covers 8 bases. Trimming cost V 9 bases and J 3 bases; bases outside gene matches: 7. Germline lookup yields CDR1 MNHEY and CDR2 SVGAGI. CDR3 length: 14 amino acids. The CDR3: CASHTSGYYNEQFF. CDR3 DNA sequence: TGTGCCAGTCATACTAGCGGCTACTACAATGAGCAGTTCTTC.

The chain links TRBV7-9 to TRBJ1-2, with 7 bases lining up with TRBD1. This CDR3 is built from 13 residues. The ends lost 11 bases at V and 9 bases at J; junction bases unmatched: 15. Per germline, CDR1 SEHNR and CDR2 FQNEAQ (reference sequence). The CDR3 sequence is CASARGTDGSYTF. CDR3 bases: TGTGCCTCAGCAAGAGGGACAGATGGCAGCTACACCTTC.